This T cell receptor (beta chain) originates from a study of cytomegalovirus exposure and HLA in healthy donors (dated by TCRdb to about 2017). For the study in its entirety: In an earlier analysis of under 750 of the donors, 276 Gb of sequence data and approximately 100 million unique TCR beta sequences from about 179 million T cells were reported. An early release covering roughly 640 HLA-typed donors comprised around 300 gigabases of sequencing data and around 80 million unique TCR sequences. Of the 350 to 450 genotyped donors, 75% to 85% were placed in the genetic ancestry cluster associated with self-reported Caucasian donors. The study was designed to test whether signatures of past pathogen exposure could be identified by cataloging public T cell receptors. The study profiled the T cell repertoires of hundreds of subjects by immunosequencing and related them to cytomegalovirus serostatus. Along with the roughly 610-subject first cohort, a separate validation cohort of around 110 different subjects was used. To predict cytomegalovirus infection status, the study brought together high-throughput TCR immunosequencing, statistical association of individual TCRs with disease status, and machine learning. In a later analysis, previously published TCR beta repertoires from several hundred donors were re-analyzed and high-resolution HLA genotyping was added so that TCR occurrence patterns could be studied. The later analysis used no new phenotypic data to find candidate immune exposures, relying instead on TCR beta sequences and their occurrence across donors. In an earlier analysis of 587 of the donors, high-throughput TCR beta sequencing was used to judge whether each TCR beta V gene segment behaved as functional or pseudogenic. Donor age, sex, ethnicity and CMV serostatus were collected together with the repertoire data. Genome-wide SNP genotypes for about 60% of the roughly 670 donors were used in a later genetic analysis, which treated that subset as a discovery cohort. Every discovery cohort repertoire had been produced on one sequencing platform. Class I and class II HLA loci were covered by the typing at four-digit resolution. Typing coverage differed by locus: A, B, C, DRB1 and DQB1 were typed in about 620-630 donors, DQA1 in 500 to 550, DPA1 in approximately 600, and DPB1 in just under 480. Four to six DR-DQ haplotypes were handled as single units for association and clustering because linkage in the cohort was strong. Among some 400 genotyped donors of the cohort, an average of around 240,000 unique TCR beta nucleotide sequences were sequenced per donor, around 18% of them non-productive.

Receptors were amplified or captured by the immunoSEQ multiplex PCR assay. For the multiplex PCR, a mixture combining 60 forward primers for TCR Vbeta segments and 13 reverse primers for TCR Jbeta segments was used. The CDR3 region of rearranged TCR beta genes was amplified from genomic DNA by a multiplex PCR assay. The Illumina HiSeq System was used to sequence the amplified TCR beta libraries as 87-base-pair reads. The original pipeline was this. A later analysis counted approximately 74 million unique TCR beta chains across the 650 to 800 repertoires, and some 12 million of these chains were shared by at least two donors. To remove PCR and sequencing errors, raw reads were error-corrected and collapsed into unique sequences using a nearest-neighbor algorithm that merged closely related sequences. Alignment of CDR3 sequences to IMGT reference sequences was used to assign V, D and J gene segments. For a sequence to be retained, at least a six-nucleotide match to both a V gene segment and a J gene segment was required. Rearrangements were called productive when the CDR3 lacked stop codons and stayed in frame with V and J; all others were non-productive. Following IMGT convention, CDR3 was defined as the stretch from the second conserved V-encoded cysteine up to the conserved J-encoded phenylalanine. The earlier analysis of 500 to 750 of the donors excluded any sequence lacking an unambiguous match to a single V gene segment. In an earlier analysis of a few hundred of the donors, V segments were called functional above 56.7% productive rearrangements and were called segregating when the between-donor standard deviation exceeded 5%. A statistical classification framework was built for diagnosing cytomegalovirus status from the catalog of TCR beta chain sequences. In a later analysis, TCR nucleotide sequences were compared against IMGT/GENE-DB human TR gene sequences so that V and J genes could be assigned. In a later analysis, CDR3 sequences and most-parsimonious VDJ recombination scenarios were assigned using the TCRdist pipeline. In a later analysis, every TCR beta chain was defined by the combination of its CDR3 amino acid sequence and its V-gene family, and reads without a unique V-gene family were dropped. To address suspected cross-contamination and a sequencing artifact, a later analysis removed around 600 highly shared, low-generation-probability nucleotide sequences. In a later analysis, a clonal expansion index was calculated for each public chain from normalized within-repertoire ranks of inferred template counts. Generation probabilities in a later analysis came from a VDJ recombination model fitted to out-of-frame rearrangements, and those results were checked against IGoR. In a later analysis, TCR-TCR, TCR-HLA and TCR-CMV co-occurrence was scored with hypergeometric tests, and a repertoire-size bias correction was applied to TCR pairs. In a later analysis, false discovery rates were estimated by permuting HLA or CMV assignments 20 times. In a later analysis, co-occurring TCRs were grouped using DBSCAN, and TCRdist sequence similarity was added for clustering within HLA-allele-positive subsets. For co-occurrence clustering, repertoires with fewer than 30,000 or more than 120,000 public chains were excluded, along with 5 or 6 repertoires with anomalous nucleotide sharing. Entries here come from immuneACCESS through TCRdb and include only in-frame sequences with V and J called. Some clones fail to appear in such tables; in the studies checked, an unresolved V gene covers under half of the shortfall, and the cause of the remainder is unknown. That table is the source of V, J and clone size, and D and trimming were worked out from the DNA. The sample yields roughly 120,000 clones; roughly two thirds were counted once. The ten top clones hold 1.5% to 2% of the sample.

The cohort consisted of 600 or so healthy bone marrow donors. Cohort members were all nominally healthy when sampled, although unrecorded immune exposures were likely present. The donor tested CMV seropositive, placing the donor among the 290 or so seropositive members of the cohort. A peripheral blood sample was provided by each donor, and peripheral blood mononuclear cells were used for TCR beta sequencing. Genomic DNA was extracted from the blood cell samples with the Qiagen DNeasy Blood Extraction Kit. Overall results and qualifications from the work: Assigning TCR associations to individual alleles was difficult when HLA alleles, especially DR and DQ, strongly co-occurred. Cytomegalovirus status was reported to be diagnosed by the classifier with high specificity and sensitivity in both the original and validation cohorts. In a later analysis, several top co-occurrence clusters were reported to appear linked to parvovirus B19, influenza, CMV and Epstein-Barr virus. A total of fewer than 200 TCR beta chains were listed by the study as associated with cytomegalovirus. Linkage disequilibrium might explain the correlated functional status among segregating V segments, but an unknown experimental factor could not be ruled out. Immune exposure information for the cohort was limited to CMV serostatus. A few of the identified cytomegalovirus-associated TCR beta chains were confirmed in vitro to be specific for cytomegalovirus antigens. In a later genetic analysis, a missense DCLRE1C variant was associated with V-gene and J-gene trimming of TCR beta chains, and the association was replicated in an independent cohort. Compared with the approximately 670-donor mean, donors in an Asian-associated ancestry cluster had fewer N-insertions in productive TCRs, according to a later genetic analysis. A further reported finding was that TCR beta sequences accurately predicted the HLA-A and HLA-B alleles for most subjects in the first cohort. An earlier analysis of approximately 570 of the donors showed that most TCR beta V segments appeared in productive rearrangements either about 87% or about 30% of the time, which broadly matched IMGT annotations. Sequencing depth was assumed to be roughly uniform across donors in the presence/absence analyses, though that assumption may not hold. According to a later analysis, TCR association rates differed among HLA loci, with DRB1 alleles showing the most associated TCRs and HLA-C alleles showing the fewest. The cohort was sequenced for TCR beta chains only, and without alpha or paired-chain data the features that could be detected were limited. The authors suggested that the approach could potentially be generalized to other disease states and immunological phenotypes. A cluster of highly shared sequence variants was judged likely to be a technical artifact of the sequencing pipeline. HLA typing was unavailable for some donors at each locus, so association tests used only the typed subset. Compared with equally common non-associated chains, HLA-associated TCR beta chains in a later analysis were more clonally expanded and had lower generation probabilities. Because counts were too low, roughly 16 rarely observed V segments, including chromosome 9 orphons, were excluded from the earlier analysis of about 500 of the donors. In a later analysis, most CMV-associated TCR beta chains were found to appear HLA-restricted, with HLA associations seemingly driven largely by CMV exposure. At a false discovery rate of 0.05, a later analysis linked under 20,000 TCR beta sequences to specific HLA alleles. While some public TCRs were present in many individuals, most TCR sequences turned up only very rarely across donors.

Turning to this clone: The specificity of this receptor is unknown. Per-base quality was not reported, and no clone a single base away is much larger than it.

The specimen sequenced was PBMCs. The clonotype comes from a man aged 25 to 45 in good health and CMV-seropositive.

The DNA reads TGTGCCAGCAGCCTGACCGGGACAAACGAGCAGTACTTC. Translated, this is CASSLTGTNEQYF. Recombination linked TRBV7-6 to TRBJ2-7, and the D gene may be TRBD1, 6 bases matching. Trimming costs V 5 bases and J 5 bases, and their ends lie 13 bases apart. For CDR1 and CDR2, the germline V gene lists SGHVS and FNYEAQ. The CDR3 numbers 13 residues from cysteine through phenylalanine. Kept here is only the CDR3 DNA, which spans 39 bases and is read in frame from base 1.